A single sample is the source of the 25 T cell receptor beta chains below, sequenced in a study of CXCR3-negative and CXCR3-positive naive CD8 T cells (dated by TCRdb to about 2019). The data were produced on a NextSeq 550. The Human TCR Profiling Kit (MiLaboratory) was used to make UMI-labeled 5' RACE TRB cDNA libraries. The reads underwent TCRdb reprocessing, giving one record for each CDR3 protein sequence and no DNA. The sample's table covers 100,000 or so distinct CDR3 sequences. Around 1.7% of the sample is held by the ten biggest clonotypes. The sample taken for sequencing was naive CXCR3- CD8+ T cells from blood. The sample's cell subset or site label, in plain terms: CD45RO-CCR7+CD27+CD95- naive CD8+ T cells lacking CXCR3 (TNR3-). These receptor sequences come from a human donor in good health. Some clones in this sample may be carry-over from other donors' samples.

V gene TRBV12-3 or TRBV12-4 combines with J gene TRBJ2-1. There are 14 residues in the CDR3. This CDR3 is CASSFRAPYNEQFF.

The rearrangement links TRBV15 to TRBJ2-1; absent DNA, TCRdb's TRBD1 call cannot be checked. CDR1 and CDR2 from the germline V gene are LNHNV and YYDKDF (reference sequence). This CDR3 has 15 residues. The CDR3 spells CATSRNRDSYNEQFF.

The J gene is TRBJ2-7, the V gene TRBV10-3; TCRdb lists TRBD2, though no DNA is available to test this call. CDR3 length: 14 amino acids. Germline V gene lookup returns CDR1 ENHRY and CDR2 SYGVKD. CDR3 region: CAISGDGSSYEQYF.

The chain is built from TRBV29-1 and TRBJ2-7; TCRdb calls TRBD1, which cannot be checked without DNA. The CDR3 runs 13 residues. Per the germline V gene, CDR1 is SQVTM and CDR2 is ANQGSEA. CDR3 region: CSAQGTGVYEQYF.

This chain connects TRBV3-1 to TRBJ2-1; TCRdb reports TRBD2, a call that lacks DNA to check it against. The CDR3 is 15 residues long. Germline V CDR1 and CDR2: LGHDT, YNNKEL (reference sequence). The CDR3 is CASSQGTSAYNEQFF.

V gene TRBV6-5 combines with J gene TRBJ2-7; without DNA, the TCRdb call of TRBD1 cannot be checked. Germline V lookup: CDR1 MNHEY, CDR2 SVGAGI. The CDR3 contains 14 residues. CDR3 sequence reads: CASSYSWAGGEQYF.

Here the CDR3 reads CASTPLPTDTQYF. The chain is built from TRBV27 and TRBJ2-3; no DNA is available, so the TRBD2 call from TCRdb remains unchecked. The CDR3 totals 13 residues. The germline V gene encodes CDR1 MNHEY and CDR2 SMNVEV (reference sequence).

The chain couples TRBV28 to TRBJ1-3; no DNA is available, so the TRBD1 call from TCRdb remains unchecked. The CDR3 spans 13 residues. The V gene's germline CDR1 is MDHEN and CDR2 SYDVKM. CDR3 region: CASSFPQENTIYF.

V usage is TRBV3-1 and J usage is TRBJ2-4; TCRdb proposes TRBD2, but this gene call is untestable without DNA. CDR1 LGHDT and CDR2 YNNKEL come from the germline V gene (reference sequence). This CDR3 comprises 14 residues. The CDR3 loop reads CASSSDWAKNIQYF.

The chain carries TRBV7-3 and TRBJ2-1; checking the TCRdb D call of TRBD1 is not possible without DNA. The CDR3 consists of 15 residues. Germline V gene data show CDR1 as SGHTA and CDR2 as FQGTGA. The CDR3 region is CASSLGDVKYNEQFF.

CDR3 in amino acids: CASSLADGRWETQYF. The gene calls are TRBV5-1 and TRBJ2-5; checking the TCRdb D call of TRBD2 is not possible without DNA. CDR1 is SGHRS, CDR2 YFSETQ, per germline. The CDR3 runs to 15 residues.

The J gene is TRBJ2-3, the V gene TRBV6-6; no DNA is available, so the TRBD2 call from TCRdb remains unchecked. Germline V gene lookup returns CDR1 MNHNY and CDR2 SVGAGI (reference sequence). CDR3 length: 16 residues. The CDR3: CASSYVAHQGADTQYF.

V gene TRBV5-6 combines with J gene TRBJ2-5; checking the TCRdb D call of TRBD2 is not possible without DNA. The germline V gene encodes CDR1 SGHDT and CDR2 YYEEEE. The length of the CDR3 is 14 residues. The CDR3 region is CASSQSGLQETQYF.

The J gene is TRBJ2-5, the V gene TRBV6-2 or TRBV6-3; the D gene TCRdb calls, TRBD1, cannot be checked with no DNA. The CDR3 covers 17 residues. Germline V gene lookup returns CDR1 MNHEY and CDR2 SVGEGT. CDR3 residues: CASSYLSPGRDQETQYF.

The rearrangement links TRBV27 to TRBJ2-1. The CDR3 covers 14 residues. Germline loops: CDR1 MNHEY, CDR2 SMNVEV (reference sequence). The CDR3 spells CASSLLGLNNEQFF.

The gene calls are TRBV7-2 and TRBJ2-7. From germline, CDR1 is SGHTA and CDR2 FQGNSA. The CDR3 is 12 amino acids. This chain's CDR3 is CASSLTPSEQYF.

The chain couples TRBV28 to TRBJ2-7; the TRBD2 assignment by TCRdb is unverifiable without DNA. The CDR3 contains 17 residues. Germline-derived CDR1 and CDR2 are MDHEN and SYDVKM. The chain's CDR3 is CASSLERGEFFLNEQYF.

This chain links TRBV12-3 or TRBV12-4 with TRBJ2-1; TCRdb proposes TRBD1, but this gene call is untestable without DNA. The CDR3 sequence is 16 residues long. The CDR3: CASSPRERGPVHEQFF.

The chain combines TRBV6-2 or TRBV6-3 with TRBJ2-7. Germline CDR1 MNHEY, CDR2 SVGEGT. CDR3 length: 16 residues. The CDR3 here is CASSYPQIGSSYEQYF.

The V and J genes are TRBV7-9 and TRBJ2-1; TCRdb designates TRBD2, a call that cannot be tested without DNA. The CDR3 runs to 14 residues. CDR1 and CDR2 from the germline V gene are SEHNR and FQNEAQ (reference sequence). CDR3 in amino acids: CASSPGTRPNEQFF.

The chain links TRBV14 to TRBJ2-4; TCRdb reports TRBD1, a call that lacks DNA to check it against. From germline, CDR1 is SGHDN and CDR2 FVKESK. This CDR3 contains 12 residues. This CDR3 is CASSQDGRIQYF.

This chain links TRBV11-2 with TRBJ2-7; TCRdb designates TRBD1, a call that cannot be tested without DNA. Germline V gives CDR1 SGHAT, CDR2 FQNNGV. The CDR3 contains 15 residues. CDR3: CASSSSGTGGNEQYF.

CDR3 region: CASSFLLQEDEQFF. This chain uses TRBV12-3 or TRBV12-4 with TRBJ2-1; there is no DNA to check the TCRdb D call of TRBD1. The length of the CDR3 is 14 residues.

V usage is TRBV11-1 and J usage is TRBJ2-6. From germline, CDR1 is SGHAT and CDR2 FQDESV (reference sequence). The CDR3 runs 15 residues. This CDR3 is CASSFGSSGANVLTF. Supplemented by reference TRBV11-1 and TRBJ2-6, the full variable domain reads EAEVAQSPRYKITEKSQAVAFWCDPISGHATLYWYRQILGQGPELLVQFQDESVVDDSQLPKDRFSAERLKGVDSTLKIQPAELGDSAMYLCASSFGSSGANVLTFGAGSRLTVL.

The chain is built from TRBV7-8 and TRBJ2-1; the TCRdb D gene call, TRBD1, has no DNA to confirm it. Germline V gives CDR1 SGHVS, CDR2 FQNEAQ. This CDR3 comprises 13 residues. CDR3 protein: CASSLSEASQQFF.